These 9 T cell receptor beta chains were sequenced from one sample in a study of PD-1 blockade in classical Hodgkin lymphoma. The time point is: newly diagnosed, previously untreated cHL patient sample. PBMCs were thawed, and CD8+ T cells were then isolated from them by magnetic negative selection. Sequenced by immunoSEQ multiplex PCR; TCRdb stores in-frame clones only, minus some. The sample includes some 21,000 clones, around nine tenths seen only once; the top ten take roughly 7%. The sequencing input was CD8+ T cells from blood. The receptors shown here come from a human donor with classical Hodgkin lymphoma.

The V gene is TRBV12-5, the J gene TRBJ1-1, with no clear D. V lost 1 base and J lost 9, with 42 bases in between. The CDR3 is made up of 23 amino acids. The germline V gene encodes CDR1 LGHNT and CDR2 FRNRAP. This CDR3 reads CASGLARYTGSFPRKNTAPKAFF. In nucleotides, the CDR3 is TGTGCTAGTGGTTTGGCCCGCTATACCGGGTCCTTTCCCCGCAAAAACACTGCACCCAAAGCTTTCTTT.

The chain combines TRBV4-1 with TRBJ2-1; 7 bases map to TRBD2. The CDR3 loop spans 17 amino acids. J was trimmed by 2 bases and V by 4 bases; bases with no gene match: 11. Germline CDR1 reads MGHRA; CDR2 reads YSYEKL. The CDR3 region is CASSRNLGGGPYNEQFF. Here the CDR3 DNA reads TGCGCCAGCAGCCGAAACCTGGGGGGGGGTCCCTACAATGAGCAGTTCTTC.

This clone was detected once. The V call is TRBV30, the J call TRBJ2-1; D call uncertain. The CDR3 has 10 residues. The V gene's germline CDR1 is GTSNPN and CDR2 SVGIG (reference sequence). Trimming removed 0 bases at V and 15 bases at J, with 9 bases between. Here the CDR3 DNA reads TGTGCCTGGAGTGTAAGGTCTTTGTTCTTC. It is translated as CAWSVRSLFF.

The CDR3 sequence: CASSESGELFF. The DNA for the CDR3 is TGTGCCAGCTCAGAGTCCGGGGAGCTGTTTTTT. The J gene is TRBJ2-2, the V gene TRBV18; D gene uncertain. Trimming took 5 bases from V and 6 from J, leaving 4 bases between them. Germline CDR1 reads KGHSH; CDR2 reads LQKENI. The CDR3 runs 11 residues.

The chain recombines TRBV6-1 with TRBJ2-7; no clear D gene. This CDR3 comprises 13 residues. The germline V gene encodes CDR1 MNHNS and CDR2 SASEGT. Trimming cost V 10 bases and J 2 bases, with 15 bases left between them. The CDR3 loop is CATSRTVTYEQYF. CDR3 sequence (DNA): TGTGCCACCTCCCGTACAGTGACCTACGAGCAGTACTTC.

This chain connects TRBV27 to TRBJ1-2; TRBD1 matches 9 bases. CDR1 and CDR2 (germline): MNHEY, SMNVEV (reference sequence). This CDR3 region has 15 residues. The junction had 10 bases not matched to a gene; V was cut back by 5 bases and J by 6 bases. The DNA for the CDR3 is TGTGCCAGCAGTCCAATCGGGACAGGGAGCGATGGCTACACCTTC. This sequence encodes CASSPIGTGSDGYTF.

V gene TRBV10-3 combines with J gene TRBJ1-2; D gene ambiguous. Germline loops: CDR1 ENHRY, CDR2 SYGVKD. The V end lost 0 bases, the J end lost 7 bases, and 18 bases lay between the germline ends. The CDR3 consists of 16 residues. The CDR3 bases are TGTGCCATCAGTGAGTCCCTACAAGTCGGGTTTGGTGGCTACACCTTC. The encoded protein is CAISESLQVGFGGYTF.

The chain links TRBV6-6 to TRBJ1-1, with TRBD1 identical over 9 bases. The germline V gene encodes CDR1 MNHNY and CDR2 SVGAGI (reference sequence). The trim removed 7 bases at V and 3 bases at J, leaving 6 bases unmatched. The CDR3 consists of 14 residues. CDR3 in amino acids: CASTTDRGYTEAFF. DNA of the CDR3: TGTGCCAGCACCACGGACAGGGGTTACACTGAAGCTTTCTTT.

V and J are TRBV7-6 and TRBJ2-7; maybe TRBD2 (6 bases). Looked up from germline, CDR1 is SGHVS and CDR2 is FNYEAQ. V lost 4 bases and J lost 4, with 17 bases in between. The CDR3 covers 15 residues. The CDR3 reads CASSSEFGGSYEQYF. The CDR3 region has the DNA TGTGCCAGCAGCTCCGAGTTTGGAGGGTCATACGAGCAGTACTTC.